This TCR beta chain was identified during a study of cytomegalovirus exposure and HLA in healthy donors. The CDR3 totals 13 residues. Trimming removed 5 bases from V and 5 bases from J, with 9 bases in between. CDR1 PRHDT and CDR2 FYEKMQ come from the germline V gene (reference sequence). The PCR used 60 Vbeta and 13 Jbeta primers. TCRdb's table, derived via immunoSEQ multiplex PCR, lists solely in-frame clones and lacks some. There are 150,000 to 200,000 clones in the sample, with over 1% held by the top ten. The sample comprised PBMCs. V usage is TRBV13 and J usage is TRBJ1-4; D perhaps matches TRBD1 (6 bases). The TCR sequence derives from an older woman in good health and CMV-seronegative. CDR3 sequence reads: CASSLGANEKLFF. CDR3 DNA: TGTGCCAGCAGCCTGGGGGCAAATGAAAAACTGTTTTTT.